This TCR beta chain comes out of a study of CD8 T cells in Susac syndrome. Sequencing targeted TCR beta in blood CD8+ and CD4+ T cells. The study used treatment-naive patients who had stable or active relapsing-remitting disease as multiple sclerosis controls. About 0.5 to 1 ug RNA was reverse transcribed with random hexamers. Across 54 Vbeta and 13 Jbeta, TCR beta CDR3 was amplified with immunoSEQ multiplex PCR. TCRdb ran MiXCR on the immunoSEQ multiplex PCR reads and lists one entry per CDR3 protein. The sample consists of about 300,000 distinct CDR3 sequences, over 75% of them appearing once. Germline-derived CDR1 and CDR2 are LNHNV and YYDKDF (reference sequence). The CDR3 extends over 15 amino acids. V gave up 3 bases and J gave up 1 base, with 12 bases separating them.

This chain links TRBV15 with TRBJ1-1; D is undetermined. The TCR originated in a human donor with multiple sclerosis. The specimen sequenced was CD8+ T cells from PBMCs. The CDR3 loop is CATSRDGVENTEAFF. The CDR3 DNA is TGTGCCACCAGCAGGGACGGGGTAGAGAACACTGAAGCTTTCTTT. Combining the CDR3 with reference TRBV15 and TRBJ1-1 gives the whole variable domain DAMVIQNPRYQVTQFGKPVTLSCSQTLNHNVMYWYQQKSSQAPKLLFHYYDKDFNNEADTPDNFQSRRPNTSFCFLDIRSPGLGDTAMYLCATSRDGVENTEAFFGQGTRLTVV.